These 3 T cell receptor beta chains share one sample of origin, sequenced in a study of T cell repertoires in cytomegalovirus infection. TCRdb re-called the reads with MiXCR, one entry per CDR3 protein. Of around 210,000 distinct CDR3 sequences listed, roughly 6.5% are singletons. Material for sequencing was PBMCs. The origin of the receptors is a human donor in good health (CMV status not recorded). Some clones in this sample may be carry-over from other donors' samples.

This clonotype occurred many times. This chain joins TRBV7-2 and TRBJ2-7; 14 bases agree with TRBD2. CDR3 length: 17 amino acids. Germline CDR1 reads SGHTA; CDR2 reads FQGNSA. The J segment lost 6 bases and the V segment lost 5 bases, leaving 12 bases of the junction unmatched. Here the CDR3 reads CASSPGLAGATLIEQYF. CDR3 nucleotides: TGTGCCAGCAGCCCGGGACTAGCGGGGGCCACCCTTATCGAGCAGTACTTC.

This clonotype showed up many times. The J gene is TRBJ1-4, the V gene TRBV11-2; tentative D call: TRBD1 (5 bases). The germline CDR1 and CDR2 sequences are SGHAT and FQNNGV. This CDR3 has 14 residues. Trimming left V 2 bases short and J 8 bases short, with 12 bases between. The CDR3 protein is CASSLRQGDEKLFF. The CDR3 DNA sequence: TGTGCCAGCAGCTTAAGGCAGGGCGACGAAAAACTGTTTTTT.

This clonotype was counted at least ten times. This sequence joins TRBV28 and TRBJ2-1; D is perhaps TRBD1 (6 bases). The CDR3 has 15 amino acids. Germline CDR1 MDHEN, CDR2 SYDVKM. Trimming stripped 3 bases from V and 4 bases from J, with 13 bases between. CDR3 amino acids: CASSLAGANYNEQFF. Here the CDR3 DNA reads TGTGCCAGCAGTTTGGCAGGGGCGAATTACAATGAGCAGTTCTTC.